These 29 T cell receptor beta chains were sequenced from one sample in a study of glioma-infiltrating T cells. Amplification of TCR alpha and beta CDR3 regions from RNA used iRepertoire nested multiplex PCR. MiXCR was run by TCRdb on the multiplex PCR reads, yielding one entry per CDR3 protein. The sample holds tens of thousands of distinct CDR3 sequences, roughly 39% seen once. The sequenced sample was glioma tissue, nonneoplastic brain tissue, or PBMCs (not recorded which). All receptors come from a human donor with low-grade glioma or glioblastoma, undergoing nonglioma brain surgery, or in good health (not recorded which).

Points on this clonotype: One end of the junction fails to match germline, which may point to a read error. The genes are TRBV20-1 and TRBJ2-5; a possible D gene is TRBD2 (6 bases). Germline V lookup: CDR1 DFQATT, CDR2 SNEGSKA (reference sequence). The CDR3 has 12 residues. CDR3 nucleotide sequence: TGCAGTGCTCGGGCTAGCGCAGAGGCCCAGTACTTC. Amino acids: CSARASAEAQYF.

This clonotype was recorded many times. This sequence joins TRBV20-1 and TRBJ1-2; a possible D gene is TRBD1 (6 bases). V lost 4 bases and J lost 4, with 13 bases in between. CDR1 and CDR2 from the germline V gene are DFQATT and SNEGSKA (reference sequence). The CDR3 runs 13 residues. CDR3 DNA sequence: TGCAGTGCTATACAGGGTGCATCCTATGGCTACACCTTC. It specifies CSAIQGASYGYTF.

As for this clonotype: A read error may explain this, as a much larger clone is one base away. The chain carries TRBV19 and TRBJ2-7; 8 nucleotides line up with TRBD2. Trimming at V came to 4 bases and at J to 3 bases, leaving 14 bases not matched to a gene. Germline-derived CDR1 and CDR2 are LNHDA and SQIVND (reference sequence). This CDR3 comprises 17 residues. The CDR3 protein is CASSRTSIAGLDYEQYF. The CDR3 DNA reads TGTGCCAGTAGTAGAACCTCTATAGCGGGACTGGACTACGAGCAGTACTTC.

With respect to this clonotype: At one end the junction does not follow the germline gene, possibly because of a read error. This chain joins TRBV12-3 or TRBV12-4 and TRBJ2-3, with TRBD2 as a possible D gene (6 bases). This CDR3 is 12 amino acids long. The CDR3, as DNA: TGTGCCAGCAGTTTAGGTAGCGGCGAGCAGTTCTTT. Its translation: CASSLGSGEQFF.

This clonotype was observed a few times. This chain connects TRBV5-1 to TRBJ2-2, with 7 bases lining up with TRBD1. CDR1 is SGHRS, CDR2 YFSETQ, per germline. The CDR3 has 15 amino acids. J was trimmed by 3 bases and V by 4 bases; bases with no gene match: 6. CDR3 bases: TGCGCCAGCAGCGACAGACAGGGTGACACCGGGGAGCTGTTTTTT. Translating it yields CASSDRQGDTGELFF.

This clonotype was found many times. The V and J genes are TRBV18 and TRBJ1-5; the D is unclear. V was trimmed by 4 bases and J by 4 bases, leaving 8 bases between them. The CDR3 runs to 13 residues. Looked up from germline, CDR1 is KGHSH and CDR2 is LQKENI. The CDR3 nucleotides read TGTGCCAGCTCACGGGCAGAAAATCAGCCCCAGCATTTT. It yields the protein CASSRAENQPQHF.

This clonotype showed up many times. The rearrangement joins TRBV5-4 to TRBJ2-2; no reliable D call. The CDR3 has 14 residues. Germline CDR1 reads SGHNT; CDR2 reads YYREEE (reference sequence). V was shortened by 1 base and J by 4 bases, with 8 bases between the two germline ends. The CDR3 DNA is TGTGCCAGCAGCTTGACACGTAGCACCGGGGAGCTGTTTTTT. It specifies CASSLTRSTGELFF.

The sample holds many counts of this clonotype. This chain uses TRBV6-5 with TRBJ2-1; tentative D call: TRBD1 (6 bases). The V gene's germline CDR1 is MNHEY and CDR2 SVGAGI. The CDR3 runs 15 residues. V lost 1 base and J lost 4, with 11 bases in between. The CDR3 region is CASSYWGQEYNEQFF. The CDR3 DNA follows: TGTGCCAGCAGTTACTGGGGACAAGAATACAATGAGCAGTTCTTC.

This clonotype was detected ten times or more. The chain recombines TRBV24-1 with TRBJ2-2; the D gene is possibly TRBD1 (6 bases). There are 14 residues in the CDR3. V was cut by 7 bases and J by 3 bases, with 11 bases left in between. Germline loops: CDR1 KGHDR, CDR2 SFDVKD. The CDR3 region is CATSRQEDTGELFF. The DNA of the CDR3 is TGTGCCACCAGCCGACAGGAGGACACCGGGGAGCTGTTTTTT.

The chain couples TRBV7-9 to TRBJ2-7; 9 bases align to TRBD2. CDR1 and CDR2 from the germline V gene are SEHNR and FQNEAQ (reference sequence). The CDR3 sequence is 14 residues long. V lost 9 bases and J lost 7; bases outside the gene matches: 13. The CDR3 bases are TGTGCCAGAAGCCGAAGCGGGGGGACCAAAGAGCAGTACTTC. Amino acids: CARSRSGGTKEQYF.

This clonotype was counted many times. The chain recombines TRBV20-1 with TRBJ1-5, with D tentatively TRBD1 (6 bases). This CDR3 has 14 amino acids. V shed 0 bases and J shed 9 bases, with 15 bases lying between them. Germline V gives CDR1 DFQATT, CDR2 SNEGSKA (reference sequence). Here the CDR3 reads CSAREPGLGGPQHF. The CDR3 nucleotides are TGCAGTGCTAGAGAGCCCGGATTAGGGGGGCCCCAGCATTTT.

The V call is TRBV19, the J call TRBJ2-7; TRBD2 might be the D (5 bases). This CDR3 contains 14 residues. Trimming cost V 8 bases and J 5 bases, with 19 bases left between them. The germline V gene encodes CDR1 LNHDA and CDR2 SQIVND (reference sequence). CDR3 sequence: CASARSGSLDEQYF. The CDR3 nucleotides are TGTGCCAGTGCTAGAAGCGGAAGTCTCGACGAGCAGTACTTC. Supplemented by reference TRBV19 and TRBJ2-7, the full variable domain reads DGGITQSPKYLFRKEGQNVTLSCEQNLNHDAMYWYRQDPGQGLRLIYYSQIVNDFQKGDIAEGYSVSREKKESFPLTVTSAQKNPTAFYLCASARSGSLDEQYFGPGTRLTVT.

This clonotype was seen repeatedly, ten times or more. V is TRBV15 and J is TRBJ1-5; perhaps TRBD1 as D (6 bases). Trimming removed 2 bases at V and 7 bases at J, with 12 bases between. This CDR3 has 14 residues. The germline V gene encodes CDR1 LNHNV and CDR2 YYDKDF (reference sequence). For the CDR3, the DNA is TGTGCCACCAGCAGAAGGGGGGAGGGGCAGCCCCAGCATTTT. This codes for CATSRRGEGQPQHF.

This clonotype was found many times. V and J are TRBV2 and TRBJ2-7; D remains unclear. This CDR3 spans 11 amino acids. Germline assignment: CDR1 SNHLY and CDR2 FYNNEI. The V end was cut by 5 bases, the J end by 5 bases, with 7 bases between. The CDR3 coding sequence is TGTGCCAGCAGTCCCCTAAACGAGCAGTACTTC. This translates into CASSPLNEQYF.

This clonotype was counted ten times or more. This chain links TRBV19 with TRBJ1-1, with D possibly being TRBD1 (5 bases). The germline V and J ends were trimmed by 8 bases and 5 bases, with 15 bases remaining between them. The CDR3 runs to 13 residues. Germline CDR1 LNHDA, CDR2 SQIVND (reference sequence). CDR3 residues: CASHEGLGTEAFF. As DNA, the CDR3 is TGTGCCAGTCATGAGGGACTTGGAACTGAAGCTTTCTTT. Looking up the rest from reference TRBV19 and TRBJ1-1 gives the full variable domain: DGGITQSPKYLFRKEGQNVTLSCEQNLNHDAMYWYRQDPGQGLRLIYYSQIVNDFQKGDIAEGYSVSREKKESFPLTVTSAQKNPTAFYLCASHEGLGTEAFFGQGTRLTVV.

This clonotype appeared a single time. The chain employs TRBV20-1 and TRBJ2-2; 7 nucleotides line up with TRBD1. The V and J ends lost 6 bases and 5 bases, in that order; junction bases with no gene match: 9. The germline CDR1 and CDR2 sequences are DFQATT and SNEGSKA (reference sequence). The CDR3 contains 14 residues. The CDR3 nucleotides read TGCAGTGCCCGGCAGGGACAGAATACCGGGGAGCTGTTTTTT. Translating it yields CSARQGQNTGELFF.

This clonotype was seen many times. The rearrangement links TRBV28 to TRBJ1-1; D is unclear. V lost 10 bases and J 4 bases, leaving 13 bases between the germline ends. This CDR3 comprises 12 residues. From germline, CDR1 is MDHEN and CDR2 SYDVKM. CDR3 in DNA: TGTGCCACCTGTTTACCGGGCACTGAAGCTTTCTTT. Translating gives CATCLPGTEAFF.

The V and J genes are TRBV7-2 and TRBJ2-3; TRBD2 matches at 8 bases. The CDR3 spans 16 residues. In germline, CDR1 is SGHTA, CDR2 FQGNSA. J was trimmed by 10 bases and V by 0 bases; bases with no gene match: 12. The CDR3 bases are TGTGCCAGCAGCTTAGCTCCGGGACTAGTTGATGATGCGCAGTATTTT. Protein sequence: CASSLAPGLVDDAQYF. The complete variable domain, with remaining parts taken from reference TRBV7-2 and TRBJ2-3, reads GAGVSQSPSNKVTEKGKDVELRCDPISGHTALYWYRQSLGQGLEFLIYFQGNSAPDKSGLPSDRFSAERTGGSVSTLTIQRTQQEDSAVYLCASSLAPGLVDDAQYFGPGTRLTVL.

This clonotype was recorded at least ten times. The chain employs TRBV11-2 and TRBJ2-2, with TRBD1 identical over 10 bases. The CDR3 length is 20 residues. Losses at the gene ends were 3 bases for V and 6 bases for J; bases not matched to a gene: 19. Germline V CDR1 and CDR2: SGHAT, FQNNGV. The CDR3 coding sequence is TGTGCCAGCAGCTTGAGATCGGGACAGGGGCCAACGAGTATTGCCGGGGAGCTGTTTTTT. This encodes CASSLRSGQGPTSIAGELFF.

A note on this clonotype: A much larger clone differs by one base, so this may be a read error. The chain couples TRBV5-1 to TRBJ1-3; D is perhaps TRBD1 (5 bases). Germline loops: CDR1 SGHRS, CDR2 YFSETQ. The CDR3 runs 15 residues. CDR3 loop: CDSSPGAVSGNTIYF. The CDR3 nucleotides are TGCGACAGCAGCCCCGGGGCCGTCTCTGGAAACACCATATATTTT.

In its sample, this clonotype was seen many times. The chain employs TRBV2 and TRBJ1-1, with 8 bases fitting TRBD1. The V segment lost 6 bases and the J segment 4 bases; nucleotides outside the gene matches: 4. Germline V gene sequence: CDR1 SNHLY, CDR2 FYNNEI. There are 13 residues in the CDR3. For the CDR3, the DNA is TGTGCCAGCAGGGGTACAGGGGGCACTGAAGCTTTCTTT. Encoded protein: CASRGTGGTEAFF.

In its sample, this clonotype was seen many times. The chain carries TRBV5-1 and TRBJ2-3; D possibly corresponds to TRBD2 (5 bases). The CDR3 spans 16 residues. CDR1 SGHRS and CDR2 YFSETQ come from the germline V gene. The V end lost 0 bases, the J end lost 2 bases, and 13 bases lay between the germline ends. The CDR3 loop reads CASSLEQERNTDTQYF. Here the CDR3 DNA reads TGCGCCAGCAGCTTGGAGCAGGAGCGGAACACAGATACGCAGTATTTT. Full variable domain (remainder filled in from reference TRBV5-1 and TRBJ2-3): KAGVTQTPRYLIKTRGQQVTLSCSPISGHRSVSWYQQTPGQGLQFLFEYFSETQRNKGNFPGRFSGRQFSNSRSEMNVSTLELGDSALYLCASSLEQERNTDTQYFGPGTRLTVL.

This clonotype was observed at least ten times. J is TRBJ1-1 and V is TRBV2; 9 nucleotides match TRBD1. The CDR3 length is 13 residues. Germline assignment: CDR1 SNHLY and CDR2 FYNNEI. Losses at the gene ends were 6 bases for V and 4 bases for J; bases not matched to a gene: 3. CDR3 loop: CASRGQGSTEAFF. CDR3 nucleotides: TGTGCCAGCAGGGGACAGGGTTCCACTGAAGCTTTCTTT.

Concerning this clonotype itself: At one end, the junction sequence differs from germline, possibly due to a read error. The chain joins TRBV7-9 to TRBJ1-5; D call uncertain. This CDR3 has 14 amino acids. CDR1 and CDR2 (germline): SEHNR, FQNEAQ (reference sequence). For the CDR3, the DNA is TGTTCCAGCATCTTAGGAAAGGATAATCAGCCCCATCATTTT. This codes for CSSILGKDNQPHHF. Full variable domain (remainder filled in from reference TRBV7-9 and TRBJ1-5): DTGVSQNPRHKITKRGQNVTFRCDPISEHNRLYWYRQTLGQGPEFLTYFQNEAQLEKSRLLSDRFSAERPKGSFSTLEIQRTEQGDSAMYLCSSILGKDNQPHHFGDGTRLSIL.

Note on this clonotype: In this CDR3 the conserved last residue, phenylalanine or tryptophan, is missing, so a read error is likely. J is TRBJ2-5 and V is TRBV15; either TRBD1 or TRBD2 may fit D (6 bases each). The V gene's germline CDR1 is LNHNV and CDR2 YYDKDF (reference sequence). The length of the CDR3 is 14 residues. Trimming removed 2 bases from V and 5 bases from J, with 12 bases in between. The CDR3 is CATSRRGAGETQYL. The CDR3 bases are TGTGCCACCAGCAGAAGGGGGGCCGGTGAGACCCAGTACCTT.

This clonotype was found many times. The chain employs TRBV19 and TRBJ1-5, with D possibly being TRBD1 (6 bases). This CDR3 is 16 amino acids long. Germline V lookup: CDR1 LNHDA, CDR2 SQIVND (reference sequence). V lost 7 bases, J lost 0 bases, and 16 bases lay in between. The CDR3 loop reads CASKGGVGYSNQPQHF. The CDR3 bases are TGTGCCAGTAAGGGGGGCGTAGGATATAGCAATCAGCCCCAGCATTTT. Supplemented by reference TRBV19 and TRBJ1-5, the full variable domain reads DGGITQSPKYLFRKEGQNVTLSCEQNLNHDAMYWYRQDPGQGLRLIYYSQIVNDFQKGDIAEGYSVSREKKESFPLTVTSAQKNPTAFYLCASKGGVGYSNQPQHFGDGTRLSIL.

This clonotype was recorded at least ten times. A junction boundary mismatches the germline segment, possibly from a read error. The rearrangement uses TRBV19 and TRBJ1-2, with 11 bases that match TRBD1. CDR1 and CDR2 from the germline V gene are LNHDA and SQIVND (reference sequence). This CDR3 spans 17 amino acids. CDR3 DNA sequence: TGTGCCAGTAGCATAGGACAGGGGGCATACCTAAACTATGGCTACACCTTC. Protein product: CASSIGQGAYLNYGYTF.

The chain combines TRBV6-6 with TRBJ1-1; TRBD1 might be the D (6 bases). The germline V and J ends were trimmed by 6 bases and 2 bases, with 22 bases remaining between them. The germline gives CDR1 MNHNY, CDR2 SVGAGI (reference sequence). The CDR3 consists of 17 residues. This CDR3 reads CASSLSLGGQGNTEAFF. In DNA form, the CDR3 reads TGTGCCAGCAGCCTTAGCCTGGGGGGCCAAGGAAACACTGAAGCTTTCTTT.

This clonotype was recorded many times. DNA for the CDR3: TGTGCCAGCAGATCCCGGGACAGGGGCCCGTCGCCCCAGCATTTT. Its translation: CASRSRDRGPSPQHF. The chain joins TRBV2 to TRBJ1-5, with TRBD1 identical over 10 bases. CDR1 is SNHLY, CDR2 FYNNEI, per germline. The CDR3 contains 15 residues. The V segment lost 6 bases and the J segment 9 bases; nucleotides outside the gene matches: 11.